The rows below give T cell receptor beta chains drawn from one sample of a study of vaccination and CD4 T cells after COVID-19. TCRdb re-called the PCR reads with MiXCR, one entry per CDR3 protein. The data contain 17,000 or so distinct CDR3 sequences, approximately 45% of them singletons. No antigens are known for them. The sequences come from CD4+ T cells from blood, cultured in vitro, collected before SARS-CoV-2 vaccination. The receptors were gathered from a human donor who had recovered from COVID-19. CDR3s include the opening cysteine and the closing phenylalanine or tryptophan. The D gene is left open where the match is weak. Size values are once, few and many counts, or a class for expanded clones, and some rows have none.

clone size: NA
V gene: TRBV7-7
J gene: TRBJ1-1
D gene: NA
CDR3 DNA: TGTGCCAGCAGCTTATCTGTGAACACTGAAGCTTTCTTT
CDR3 protein: CASSLSVNTEAFF

clone size: few
V gene: TRBV7-3
J gene: TRBJ2-5
D gene: TRBD1
CDR3 DNA: TGTGCCAGCAGCTTAACGGGGACAGACCAAGAGACCCAGTACTTC
CDR3 protein: CASSLTGTDQETQYF

clone size: NA
V gene: TRBV5-6
J gene: TRBJ1-2
D gene: NA
CDR3 DNA: TGTGCCAGCAGCCCTCAAAAGGTAGACCCTCGTGGCTACACCTTC
CDR3 protein: CASSPQKVDPRGYTF

clone size: NA
V gene: TRBV24-1
J gene: TRBJ2-3
D gene: TRBD1
CDR3 DNA: TGTGCCACCAGTGCACAGGGGAGAGATACGCAGTATTTT
CDR3 protein: CATSAQGRDTQYF

clone size: NA
V gene: TRBV6-2/TRBV6-3
J gene: TRBJ2-1
D gene: NA
CDR3 DNA: TGTGCCAGCAGTTACTCGAAGGACCCCTTCAATGAGCAGTTCTTC
CDR3 protein: CASSYSKDPFNEQFF

clone size: NA
V gene: TRBV9
J gene: TRBJ1-2
D gene: NA
CDR3 DNA: TGTGCCAGCAGCGTAGACCGGGGCGATGGCTACACCTTC
CDR3 protein: CASSVDRGDGYTF

clone size: once
V gene: TRBV11-2
J gene: TRBJ2-2
D gene: NA
CDR3 DNA: TGTGCCAGCAGCTTAGTGTCGGGGCCCGGGGAGCTGTTTTTT
CDR3 protein: CASSLVSGPGELFF

clone size: NA
V gene: TRBV20-1
J gene: TRBJ2-1
D gene: NA
CDR3 DNA: TGCAGTGCTTGGGGGAGGACAGGCCTATCCTACAATGAGCAGTTCTTC
CDR3 protein: CSAWGRTGLSYNEQFF

clone size: NA
V gene: TRBV7-2
J gene: TRBJ1-5
D gene: NA
CDR3 DNA: TGTGCCAGCAGCCCCTCTCGCGGAGGAGAGAATCAGCCCCAGCATTTT
CDR3 protein: CASSPSRGGENQPQHF

clone size: NA
V gene: TRBV5-1
J gene: TRBJ1-1
D gene: NA
CDR3 DNA: TGCGCCAGCAGCTTAACGGCCAGAATGAACACTGAAGCTTTCTTT
CDR3 protein: CASSLTARMNTEAFF

clone size: NA
V gene: TRBV6-4
J gene: TRBJ2-2
D gene: TRBD1
CDR3 DNA: TGTGCCAGCAGACCGGAACAGGGGGCTTTTCCCGGGGAGCTGTTTTTT
CDR3 protein: CASRPEQGAFPGELFF

clone size: once
V gene: TRBV28
J gene: TRBJ2-5
D gene: NA
CDR3 DNA: TGTGCCAGCAGACCCTTCCGGCTGGGGGAGACCCAGTACTTC
CDR3 protein: CASRPFRLGETQYF

clone size: few
V gene: TRBV6-2/TRBV6-3
J gene: TRBJ1-5
D gene: TRBD1
CDR3 DNA: TGTGCCAGCAGACCCGGTGTCCTCAGGGGGCGCGGGGGAGGAAATCAGCCCCAGCATTTT
CDR3 protein: CASRPGVLRGRGGGNQPQHF

clone size: few
V gene: TRBV7-9
J gene: TRBJ1-5
D gene: TRBD1
CDR3 DNA: TGTGCCAGCAGCCCTGGACAGGGGTCTCAGCCCCAGCATTTT
CDR3 protein: CASSPGQGSQPQHF

clone size: few
V gene: TRBV20-1
J gene: TRBJ2-3
D gene: NA
CDR3 DNA: TGCAGTGCTAGTCCCCTAGCTAGAGATACGCAGTATTTT
CDR3 protein: CSASPLARDTQYF

clone size: few
V gene: TRBV29-1
J gene: TRBJ1-5
D gene: NA
CDR3 DNA: TGCAGCGTTACAGACAGCCGCAATCAGCCCCAGCATTTT
CDR3 protein: CSVTDSRNQPQHF